Listed below are T cell receptor beta chains from one sample, sequenced in a study of CD8 T cells in Susac syndrome. TCRdb called the immunoSEQ multiplex PCR reads again in MiXCR, with one record for every CDR3 protein. The sample includes over 200,000 distinct CDR3 sequences, 95% of them seen just once. The sample was CD4+ T cells from PBMCs. All receptors derive from a human donor with multiple sclerosis. Both conserved end residues are part of each CDR3. The order of the fields is CDR3 DNA, CDR3 protein, J gene, V gene, D gene, clone size. The D gene is left open where the match is weak. Rows give clone size only sometimes, using once, few, many, or a class for an expanded clone.

cdr3_nt: TGTGCCAGTAGTATACAGACGTCGGGCACTGAAGCTTTCTTT; cdr3_aa: CASSIQTSGTEAFF; j_call: TRBJ1-1; v_call: TRBV19; d_call: -; clone_size: -
cdr3_nt: TGTGCCAGCGGACCTCAGGGACAGGCCTCCTACGAGCAGTACTTC; cdr3_aa: CASGPQGQASYEQYF; j_call: TRBJ2-7; v_call: TRBV7-9; d_call: TRBD1; clone_size: -
cdr3_nt: TGTGCCAGCAGCCAAGAGGGCAAGGGGGCGAGCAATCAGCCCCAGCATTTT; cdr3_aa: CASSQEGKGASNQPQHF; j_call: TRBJ1-5; v_call: TRBV3-1; d_call: TRBD1; clone_size: -
cdr3_nt: TGTGCCAGCAGCCAATACACCGGGGAGCTGTTTTTT; cdr3_aa: CASSQYTGELFF; j_call: TRBJ2-2; v_call: TRBV3-1; d_call: -; clone_size: -
cdr3_nt: TGCGCCAGCAGCTTAGGAGTGCAGGGGGATGGAGATACGCAGTATTTT; cdr3_aa: CASSLGVQGDGDTQYF; j_call: TRBJ2-3; v_call: TRBV5-1; d_call: TRBD1; clone_size: -
cdr3_nt: TGCAGTGCTAAAGACTATGACCGTGGAGGAGGGCCCCAGCATTTT; cdr3_aa: CSAKDYDRGGGPQHF; j_call: TRBJ1-5; v_call: TRBV20-1; d_call: -; clone_size: -
cdr3_nt: TGTGCCACCAGCTGGGGACGTCGTTTCGGGACCCAGTACTTC; cdr3_aa: CATSWGRRFGTQYF; j_call: TRBJ2-5; v_call: TRBV15; d_call: -; clone_size: -
cdr3_nt: TGTGCCTGGAGTCCGACTCGCCCCGGGAAGACCCAGTACTTC; cdr3_aa: CAWSPTRPGKTQYF; j_call: TRBJ2-5; v_call: TRBV30; d_call: -; clone_size: -
cdr3_nt: TGTGCCAGCAGTTTATGGTCGACAGGGGAGAATTCACCCCTCCACTTT; cdr3_aa: CASSLWSTGENSPLHF; j_call: TRBJ1-6; v_call: TRBV27; d_call: TRBD1; clone_size: -
cdr3_nt: TGCAGTGCTCCTCACCGGGGGGACAGTCGTCAGCCCCAGCATTTT; cdr3_aa: CSAPHRGDSRQPQHF; j_call: TRBJ1-5; v_call: TRBV20-1; d_call: TRBD1; clone_size: -
cdr3_nt: TGTGCCAGCAGCCTGTCAGCGTCCCCTTATGGCTACACCTTC; cdr3_aa: CASSLSASPYGYTF; j_call: TRBJ1-2; v_call: TRBV3-1; d_call: -; clone_size: -
cdr3_nt: TGTGCCAGCAGTCTTCTCGGACGGGTTATCGGCACTGAAGCTTTCTTT; cdr3_aa: CASSLLGRVIGTEAFF; j_call: TRBJ1-1; v_call: TRBV27; d_call: -; clone_size: -
cdr3_nt: TGTGCCAGCAGCCCCATACGGGGGGAACGGGAGCAGTTCTTC; cdr3_aa: CASSPIRGEREQFF; j_call: TRBJ2-1; v_call: TRBV7-2; d_call: TRBD2; clone_size: -
cdr3_nt: TGTGCCAGCAGCCAAGCTTGGGACAGCACAGATACGCAGTATTTT; cdr3_aa: CASSQAWDSTDTQYF; j_call: TRBJ2-3; v_call: TRBV3-1; d_call: -; clone_size: once
cdr3_nt: TGTGCCGCAAGGGACAATTACAATGAGCAGTTCTTC; cdr3_aa: CAARDNYNEQFF; j_call: TRBJ2-1; v_call: TRBV6-6; d_call: -; clone_size: -
cdr3_nt: TGTGCCAGCAGCCAAGTCATAACCGGGGAGCTGTTTTTT; cdr3_aa: CASSQVITGELFF; j_call: TRBJ2-2; v_call: TRBV3-1; d_call: -; clone_size: -
cdr3_nt: TGTGCCAGCAGCTCCCGGATGGGGGGGGCCGATAATGAGCAGTTCTTC; cdr3_aa: CASSSRMGGADNEQFF; j_call: TRBJ2-1; v_call: TRBV5-6; d_call: -; clone_size: once
cdr3_nt: TGCAGCGTCACAGGAGCTGGGGCCAACGTCCTGACTTTC; cdr3_aa: CSVTGAGANVLTF; j_call: TRBJ2-6; v_call: TRBV29-1; d_call: -; clone_size: -
cdr3_nt: TGCAGTGCTAAGGGTGCGGACAATTCACCCCTCCACTTT; cdr3_aa: CSAKGADNSPLHF; j_call: TRBJ1-6; v_call: TRBV20-1; d_call: -; clone_size: -
cdr3_nt: TGTGCCAGCAAGGGGTGGACCGAGAACACTGAAGCTTTCTTT; cdr3_aa: CASKGWTENTEAFF; j_call: TRBJ1-1; v_call: TRBV3-1; d_call: -; clone_size: -
cdr3_nt: TGTGCCAGCAGCGTCGGACAGGGTACCTACAATGAGCAGTTCTTC; cdr3_aa: CASSVGQGTYNEQFF; j_call: TRBJ2-1; v_call: TRBV9; d_call: TRBD1; clone_size: -
cdr3_nt: TGCAGTGCCGCGACTAGCGGGGGTTACCAAGAGACCCAGTACTTC; cdr3_aa: CSAATSGGYQETQYF; j_call: TRBJ2-5; v_call: TRBV20-1; d_call: TRBD2; clone_size: -
cdr3_nt: TGTGCCAGCAGCCCTGGACTAGCGGGAAGGACTTCCTACAATGAGCAGTTCTTC; cdr3_aa: CASSPGLAGRTSYNEQFF; j_call: TRBJ2-1; v_call: TRBV3-1; d_call: TRBD2; clone_size: -
cdr3_nt: TGTGCCAGCAGTCCCAAAGGGTTCGAGCAGTACTTC; cdr3_aa: CASSPKGFEQYF; j_call: TRBJ2-7; v_call: TRBV28; d_call: -; clone_size: -
cdr3_nt: TGCAGTGCCCTGACTAGGAATCGGCGAGATACGCAGTATTTT; cdr3_aa: CSALTRNRRDTQYF; j_call: TRBJ2-3; v_call: TRBV20-1; d_call: -; clone_size: -
cdr3_nt: TGTGCCAGCAGCTTGGCCGCAACGAATAGATCACCCCTCCACTTT; cdr3_aa: CASSLAATNRSPLHF; j_call: TRBJ1-6; v_call: TRBV5-4; d_call: -; clone_size: -
cdr3_nt: TGTGCCAGCTCAACAGACAGCAACTATGGCTACACCTTC; cdr3_aa: CASSTDSNYGYTF; j_call: TRBJ1-2; v_call: TRBV18; d_call: -; clone_size: -
cdr3_nt: TGTGCCATCAGTGGCCCCCCTACAGGGTCTGGGGCCAACGTCCTGACTTTC; cdr3_aa: CAISGPPTGSGANVLTF; j_call: TRBJ2-6; v_call: TRBV10-3; d_call: -; clone_size: -
cdr3_nt: TGCAGTGCAAGAGCGCCGGTGAACACTGAAGCTTTCTTT; cdr3_aa: CSARAPVNTEAFF; j_call: TRBJ1-1; v_call: TRBV20-1; d_call: -; clone_size: -
cdr3_nt: TGCAGTGTTGCCGGGACGTCGACCGGGGAGCTGTTTTTT; cdr3_aa: CSVAGTSTGELFF; j_call: TRBJ2-2; v_call: TRBV20-1; d_call: -; clone_size: -
cdr3_nt: TGTGCCAGCAGCGTGACAGGGGGCAGGGACACTGAAGCTTTCTTT; cdr3_aa: CASSVTGGRDTEAFF; j_call: TRBJ1-1; v_call: TRBV9; d_call: TRBD1; clone_size: -
cdr3_nt: TGTGCCAGCAGTTGGGGGGGCGGGGCCAACGTCCTGACTTTC; cdr3_aa: CASSWGGGANVLTF; j_call: TRBJ2-6; v_call: TRBV6-5; d_call: -; clone_size: few
cdr3_nt: TGTGCCAGCAGGGCTTACTCCTACAATGAGCAGTTCTTC; cdr3_aa: CASRAYSYNEQFF; j_call: TRBJ2-1; v_call: TRBV2; d_call: -; clone_size: -
cdr3_nt: TGCGCCAGCAGCTTGCAGGCGGGGGAGGATGGCTACACCTTC; cdr3_aa: CASSLQAGEDGYTF; j_call: TRBJ1-2; v_call: TRBV5-1; d_call: -; clone_size: -
cdr3_nt: TGTGCCACCAGCAACGGGCTATCCGGGGAACTGTTTTTT; cdr3_aa: CATSNGLSGELFF; j_call: TRBJ1-4; v_call: TRBV15; d_call: -; clone_size: -
cdr3_nt: TGCGCCAGCACCCAAACTAGCGGGGGGCTCCCTAGACCCAATGAGCAGTTCTTC; cdr3_aa: CASTQTSGGLPRPNEQFF; j_call: TRBJ2-1; v_call: TRBV4-1; d_call: TRBD2; clone_size: -
cdr3_nt: TGTGCCAGCATCTTACAAGGGGACAGGGCCTATGGCTACACCTTC; cdr3_aa: CASILQGDRAYGYTF; j_call: TRBJ1-2; v_call: TRBV2; d_call: TRBD1; clone_size: -
cdr3_nt: TGTGCTAGTGGCCTTTACGGGGCTCGATCGGCTTTCTTT; cdr3_aa: CASGLYGARSAFF; j_call: TRBJ1-1; v_call: TRBV12-5; d_call: -; clone_size: -
cdr3_nt: TGTGCCAGCAGTGTCCCTCTTCGGGACAGGGGGAACACTGAAGCTTTCTTT; cdr3_aa: CASSVPLRDRGNTEAFF; j_call: TRBJ1-1; v_call: TRBV2; d_call: TRBD1; clone_size: -
cdr3_nt: TGTGCCAGCAGAGCGACAGGGATCTATGGCTACACCTTC; cdr3_aa: CASRATGIYGYTF; j_call: TRBJ1-2; v_call: TRBV11-2; d_call: TRBD1; clone_size: -
cdr3_nt: TGTGCCAGCAGCCAGGCAGGACAGGGCGGCACCGGGGAGCTGTTTTTT; cdr3_aa: CASSQAGQGGTGELFF; j_call: TRBJ2-2; v_call: TRBV4-2; d_call: TRBD1; clone_size: -
cdr3_nt: TGCAGTGCTAGACAGGGGGGCGACGAGCAGTACTTC; cdr3_aa: CSARQGGDEQYF; j_call: TRBJ2-7; v_call: TRBV20-1; d_call: -; clone_size: -
cdr3_nt: TGTGCCAGCAGCGCCGATGAAAATCAGCCCCAGCATTTT; cdr3_aa: CASSADENQPQHF; j_call: TRBJ1-5; v_call: TRBV7-9; d_call: -; clone_size: -
cdr3_nt: TGTGCCAGCAGCCCCTTGGGGAGAGGGACCTCACCCCTCCACTTT; cdr3_aa: CASSPLGRGTSPLHF; j_call: TRBJ1-6; v_call: TRBV9; d_call: -; clone_size: -
cdr3_nt: TGTGCCAGCAGTGAGACATTGGCTACGCAGTATTTT; cdr3_aa: CASSETLATQYF; j_call: TRBJ2-3; v_call: TRBV6-1; d_call: -; clone_size: -
cdr3_nt: TGCAGTGCTAGATTCGGCAGGGGGGGAGAGACCCAGTACTTC; cdr3_aa: CSARFGRGGETQYF; j_call: TRBJ2-5; v_call: TRBV20-1; d_call: -; clone_size: -
cdr3_nt: TGTGCCAGCAGTTTGATGGGACAGGGTACTTTCTTT; cdr3_aa: CASSLMGQGTFF; j_call: TRBJ1-1; v_call: TRBV12-3/TRBV12-4; d_call: TRBD1; clone_size: -
cdr3_nt: TGTGCCAGTAGTGGGTTTAACGAGCAGTACTTC; cdr3_aa: CASSGFNEQYF; j_call: TRBJ2-7; v_call: TRBV19; d_call: -; clone_size: -
cdr3_nt: TGTGCCAGCAGTTCCCGGGGACTTGAAGCTTTCTTT; cdr3_aa: CASSSRGLEAFF; j_call: TRBJ1-1; v_call: TRBV12-3/TRBV12-4; d_call: -; clone_size: -
cdr3_nt: TGTGCCAGCACCCGCAGGGGCCGCACAGATACGCAGTATTTT; cdr3_aa: CASTRRGRTDTQYF; j_call: TRBJ2-3; v_call: TRBV27; d_call: -; clone_size: -
cdr3_nt: TGTGCCAGCAGCTCGACAGGGGCTAGGACTGAAGCTTTCTTT; cdr3_aa: CASSSTGARTEAFF; j_call: TRBJ1-1; v_call: TRBV5-6; d_call: TRBD1; clone_size: -
cdr3_nt: TGTGCCAGCTCACCGGTATCAGGCCTCAATCAGCCCCAGCATTTT; cdr3_aa: CASSPVSGLNQPQHF; j_call: TRBJ1-5; v_call: TRBV18; d_call: -; clone_size: -
cdr3_nt: TGTGCCAGCAGATCCCCGAAACAGGGTCAAGAGACCCAGTACTTC; cdr3_aa: CASRSPKQGQETQYF; j_call: TRBJ2-5; v_call: TRBV6-5; d_call: -; clone_size: -